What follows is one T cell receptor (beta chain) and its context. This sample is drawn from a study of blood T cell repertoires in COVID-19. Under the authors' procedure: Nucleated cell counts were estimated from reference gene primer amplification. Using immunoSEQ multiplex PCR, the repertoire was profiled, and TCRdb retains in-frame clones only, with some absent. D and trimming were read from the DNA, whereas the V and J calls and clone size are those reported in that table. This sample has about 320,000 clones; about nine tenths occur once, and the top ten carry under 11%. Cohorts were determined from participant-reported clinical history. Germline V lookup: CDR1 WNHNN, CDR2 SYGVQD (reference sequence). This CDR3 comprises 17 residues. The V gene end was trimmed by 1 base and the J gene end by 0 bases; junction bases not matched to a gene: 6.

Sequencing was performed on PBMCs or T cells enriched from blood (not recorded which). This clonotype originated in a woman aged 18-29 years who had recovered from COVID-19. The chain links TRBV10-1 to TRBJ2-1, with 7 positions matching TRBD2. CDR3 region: CASSEFLRGSSYNEQFF. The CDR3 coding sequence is TGCGCCAGCAGTGAGTTTTTGCGGGGGAGCTCCTACAATGAGCAGTTCTTC.